The source of this T cell receptor beta chain is a study of blood T cell repertoires in COVID-19. Turning to the study itself: Donors in the United States, Italy and Spain gave samples during acute or convalescent COVID-19.

V dropped 8 bases and J dropped 0; count of bases not matched to a gene: 6. CDR1 is MNHEY and CDR2 is SVGAGI in the germline V gene. This CDR3 spans 14 amino acids. Under the authors' procedure: Researchers report that nucleated cell counts were estimated from reference gene primer amplification. Generated by immunoSEQ multiplex PCR, the TCRdb table keeps only in-frame clones and is missing some. D and trimming come from the DNA, and the V and J calls and clone size come from that table. In the table there are around 86,000 clones, about 83% of which are singletons. The sequenced sample was peripheral blood. The rearrangement joins TRBV6-5 to TRBJ1-2; 7 positions agree with TRBD1. The TCR originated in an elderly woman with acute or convalescent COVID-19. The CDR3 is CASGRDSPNYGYTF. The CDR3 DNA reads as TGTGCCAGCGGCCGGGACAGTCCTAACTATGGCTACACCTTC.